This T cell receptor (beta chain) was sequenced for a study of a mutant IDH1 vaccine in newly diagnosed glioma. Study details: Treated patients showed a male proportion of around 62%, a female proportion of roughly 40%, and a mean age of around 40 years. Before enrollment, patients got radiotherapy alone, temozolomide alone, or mostly the combination. Overall study findings and caveats: Changes in the top peripheral T cell clonotypes seemingly had no bearing on pseudoprogression.

Profiled with immunoSEQ multiplex PCR; TCRdb holds only in-frame clones, not every one. The sample includes tens of thousands of clones, about 80% of them seen just once. The time point was: baseline, week 1 (first vaccination visit). Indicated treatment: pre-vaccination baseline after standard-of-care therapy. The length of the CDR3 is 14 residues. The ends were cut back, 4 bases at V and 1 base at J, with 10 bases in the middle. Germline assignment: CDR1 LNHDA and CDR2 SQIVND (reference sequence). To note about this clone: Antigen unknown.

The chain is built from TRBV19 and TRBJ1-1; D not certain. This clonotype was sampled from a man aged 40-55 years with glioma. Some clones in this sample may be carry-over from other donors' samples. This material consisted of PBMCs, taken from a glioma patient treated with radiotherapy, temozolomide or both. The chain's CDR3 is CASSKVGRNTEAFF. The DNA of the CDR3 is TGTGCCAGTAGTAAGGTGGGGAGGAACACTGAAGCTTTCTTT.